This T cell receptor beta chain originates from a study of T cell responses to AZD1222 COVID-19 vaccine. Overall study findings and caveats: Baseline seropositivity occurred in only a handful of AZD1222 recipients.

A note on this clone: Its antigen is undetermined.

This CDR3 has 15 residues. The J segment lost 2 bases and the V segment lost 6 bases, leaving 8 bases of the junction unmatched. Looked up from germline, CDR1 is SQVTM and CDR2 is ANQGSEA. Produced via immunoSEQ multiplex PCR; TCRdb's table is partial and in-frame only. The table records approximately 77,000 clones, approximately 83% of them present only once. The chain links TRBV29-1 to TRBJ1-5; 9 nucleotides agree with TRBD1. The sequencing here drew on peripheral blood, taken 28 days after the second AZD1222 dose. This sequence was found in an adult who received the AZD1222 COVID-19 vaccine. CDR3 DNA sequence: TGCAGCGTAGGCACAGGGGGCGCGGGCAATCAGCCCCAGCATTTT. It is translated as CSVGTGGAGNQPQHF.